These T cell receptor beta chains were read from a single sample in a study of blood T cell repertoires in COVID-19. Method: immunoSEQ multiplex PCR; TCRdb's copy keeps in-frame clones and lacks some. The repertoire holds some 200,000 clones, with 80% as singletons. The material sequenced was PBMCs or T cells enriched from blood (not recorded which). These receptor sequences come from a middle-aged woman with acute COVID-19. The CDR3 runs from the conserved cysteine through the conserved F or W. The D gene is left open where the match is weak. Clone size is not always given. Where it is, it says once, few, many or a class for expanded clones.

size,J,V,D,DNA,CDR3
NA,TRBJ1-1,TRBV12-3/TRBV12-4,NA,TGTGCCAGCAGTTCCGGGGGGGGTGGAGCTTTCTTT,CASSSGGGGAFF
NA,TRBJ1-6,TRBV5-5,TRBD1,TGTGCCAGCAGCCTCCATTTCGACAGGGGAAAGTCACCCCTCCACTTT,CASSLHFDRGKSPLHF
NA,TRBJ1-6,TRBV30,NA,TGTGCCTGGAGTTCCGGGGACCTCCAGGGGACCCTCCACTTT,CAWSSGDLQGTLHF
NA,TRBJ2-5,TRBV7-3,NA,TGTGCCAGCAGCTTAGACAGGTCCCGAGAGACCCAGTACTTC,CASSLDRSRETQYF
NA,TRBJ1-4,TRBV15,NA,TGTGCCACCAGCAGAGATCAACAGTCTAATGAAAAACTGTTTTTT,CATSRDQQSNEKLFF
NA,TRBJ2-7,TRBV7-2,TRBD2,TGTGCCAGCAGCCCGCGAGGGGGTAGCGGGAGGCGTTACGAGCAGTACTTC,CASSPRGGSGRRYEQYF
NA,TRBJ1-1,TRBV2,TRBD1,TGTGCCAGCAAAGGACAGGGGAACACTGAAGCTTTCTTT,CASKGQGNTEAFF
many,TRBJ1-1,TRBV19,NA,TGTGCCAGTAGTATAGGGACAGCAAACACTGAAGCTTTCTTT,CASSIGTANTEAFF
NA,TRBJ2-3,TRBV28,TRBD2,TGTGCCAGCAGGAGCGCTAGCGGGAGAGGCACAGATACGCAGTATTTT,CASRSASGRGTDTQYF
NA,TRBJ2-7,TRBV7-9,TRBD1,TGTGCCAGCAGTTTTGGGACAGGGGGCATTGGCGAGCAGTACTTC,CASSFGTGGIGEQYF
NA,TRBJ2-7,TRBV5-8,NA,TGTGCCAGCAGCCCGTCCTACGAGCAGTACTTC,CASSPSYEQYF
once,TRBJ1-1,TRBV6-1,TRBD1,TGTGCCAGCAGTGAGGGACAGGGGTGGACCACTGAAGCTTTCTTT,CASSEGQGWTTEAFF
NA,TRBJ1-3,TRBV28,NA,TGTGCCAGCAGTTTTAGTGAGGGGGCTGGAAACACCATATATTTT,CASSFSEGAGNTIYF
NA,TRBJ2-5,TRBV18,TRBD1,TGTGCCAGCTCACCGAGACAGGGGAAGGAGACCCAGTACTTC,CASSPRQGKETQYF
NA,TRBJ1-1,TRBV29-1,NA,TGCAGCGTTAGGGGCCAACGGATGAACACTGAAGCTTTCTTT,CSVRGQRMNTEAFF
NA,TRBJ2-7,TRBV19,NA,TGTGCCAGTAGTATTCCGGGACTGAGCTCCTACGAGCAGTACTTC,CASSIPGLSSYEQYF
NA,TRBJ2-7,TRBV5-1,TRBD1,TGCGCCAGCAGCCCCGGGACAGGAAACGAGCAGTACTTC,CASSPGTGNEQYF
NA,TRBJ2-3,TRBV21-1,NA,TGTGCCAGCAGCAAAGGGCAAGGGGCCCTGGATACGCAGTATTTT,CASSKGQGALDTQYF
NA,TRBJ1-2,TRBV30,TRBD1,TGTGCCTGGAATCGGGCGTACAGGGGACACGGCTACACCTTC,CAWNRAYRGHGYTF
NA,TRBJ1-5,TRBV18,NA,TGTGCCAGCTCACCGATAGGTCCCGGGACAAATCAGCCCCAGCATTTT,CASSPIGPGTNQPQHF
NA,TRBJ1-6,TRBV27,NA,TGTGCCAGCAGTTTATTCGCCGGGAATAGGGCCTCACCCCTCCACTTT,CASSLFAGNRASPLHF
NA,TRBJ2-3,TRBV5-1,TRBD2,TGCGCCAGCAGCTTGACTAGCGGGAGGGTTGGTATGTCCCCAGATACGCAGTATTTT,CASSLTSGRVGMSPDTQYF
NA,TRBJ2-1,TRBV15,NA,TGTGCCACCAGCAGAGTTGGTGGAGGGTATGAGCAGTTCTTC,CATSRVGGGYEQFF
few,TRBJ1-5,TRBV15,TRBD1,TGTGCCACCAGCAGAGACAGCCACAGGGGCACTGGGCCCCAGCATTTT,CATSRDSHRGTGPQHF
once,TRBJ1-5,TRBV6-5,TRBD1,TGTGCCAGCAGTTTGGACAGGGTCAATCAGCCCCAGCATTTT,CASSLDRVNQPQHF
NA,TRBJ2-6,TRBV9,NA,TGTGCCAGCAGCCGTACAGACTCTGGGGCCAACGTCCTGACTTTC,CASSRTDSGANVLTF
NA,TRBJ1-5,TRBV19,TRBD1,TGTGCCAGTAGTCGTCTAATGACAGGGGGCATTGAGCCCCAGCATTTT,CASSRLMTGGIEPQHF
once,TRBJ1-3,TRBV9,NA,TGTGCCAGCAGCGTAGGCCCAGGCTGGGCAACGAACACCATATATTTT,CASSVGPGWATNTIYF
once,TRBJ1-6,TRBV25-1,TRBD1,TGTGCCAGCAGTGAACAGGGGGTAAATTCACCCCTCCACTTT,CASSEQGVNSPLHF
NA,TRBJ1-2,TRBV11-2,NA,TGTGCCAGCAGCCCAGACAGCTATGGCTACACCTTC,CASSPDSYGYTF
NA,TRBJ1-5,TRBV9,NA,TGTGCCAGCAGCCCCGGTGGTTGGGCTAGCAATCAGCCCCAGCATTTT,CASSPGGWASNQPQHF
NA,TRBJ1-1,TRBV6-6,NA,TGTGCCAGCAGTTACAGGGAGGGGTACACTGAAGCTTTCTTT,CASSYREGYTEAFF
many,TRBJ1-2,TRBV5-5,NA,TGTGCCAGCAGCTTGGACTGGACAGTTTATGGCTACACCTTC,CASSLDWTVYGYTF
NA,TRBJ2-1,TRBV6-5,TRBD2,TGTGCCAGCAGTTACTCGATTTCGGGGACTAGCCTGTTCTTC,CASSYSISGTSLFF
NA,TRBJ2-1,TRBV7-8,NA,TGTGCCAGCGGAGGGGGGGGTTACAATGAGCAGTTCTTC,CASGGGGYNEQFF
NA,TRBJ1-3,TRBV7-3,TRBD1,TGTGCCAGCAGCCAGACAGGGGCCAGCTCTGGAAACACCATATATTTT,CASSQTGASSGNTIYF
few,TRBJ1-1,TRBV7-3,NA,TGTGCCAGCAGCTTAAAAGGGGATAACACTGAAGCTTTCTTT,CASSLKGDNTEAFF
NA,TRBJ2-1,TRBV29-1,TRBD2,TGCAGCGTTGTTCCTAGCGGGAGGAGGGAGCAGTTCTTC,CSVVPSGRREQFF
NA,TRBJ2-3,TRBV7-8,NA,TGTGCCAGCAGCGCCAGAACGCTTAGCACAGATACGCAGTATTTT,CASSARTLSTDTQYF
few,TRBJ2-1,TRBV27,NA,TGTGCCAGCAGCCCATTGACTGAGCGGCCTTACAATGAGCAGTTCTTC,CASSPLTERPYNEQFF
NA,TRBJ2-3,TRBV7-7,NA,TGTGCTAGCAGCGCGCAGGGTACCAGCACAGATACGCAGTATTTT,CASSAQGTSTDTQYF
few,TRBJ2-1,TRBV7-2,NA,TGTGCCAGCAGACCGACAGGCGGCCGCCCGGGACCTTCCTACAATGAGCAGTTCTTC,CASRPTGGRPGPSYNEQFF
NA,TRBJ1-1,TRBV11-2,NA,TGTGCCAGCAGGAATAGCGGCGGGTACACTGAAGCTTTCTTT,CASRNSGGYTEAFF
NA,TRBJ1-6,TRBV19,NA,TGTGCCAGTAGTCCTTATAATTCACCCCTCCACTTT,CASSPYNSPLHF
NA,TRBJ2-1,TRBV30,TRBD2,TGTGCCTGGAGTGTAACTCGGGAGGTTGAGCAGTTCTTC,CAWSVTREVEQFF
NA,TRBJ1-5,TRBV6-1,TRBD1,TGTGCCAGCAGTGAAATTTCCAGGGGGCCTCAGCCCCAGCATTTT,CASSEISRGPQPQHF
NA,TRBJ2-7,TRBV6-2/TRBV6-3,TRBD1,TGTGCCAGCAGTTCCAGGACAGGAGGAGGCTACGAGCAGTACTTC,CASSSRTGGGYEQYF
NA,TRBJ2-1,TRBV4-3,NA,TGCGCCAGCAGCCCGCGCCCCGTGGCCCAACTAAGCTCCTACAATGAGCAGTTCTTC,CASSPRPVAQLSSYNEQFF
few,TRBJ1-2,TRBV5-1,TRBD1,TGCGCCAGCAGCGTCGGACAGGGAAGGAACTATGGCTACACCTTC,CASSVGQGRNYGYTF
NA,TRBJ1-5,TRBV7-2,TRBD1,TGTGCCAGCAGCTTAGGAGGGACAGGGCATCAGCCCCAGCATTTT,CASSLGGTGHQPQHF
NA,TRBJ2-3,TRBV6-5,NA,TGTGCCAGCAGTTACCAGTCGTCGCAGTATTTT,CASSYQSSQYF
NA,TRBJ2-6,TRBV28,NA,TGTGCCAGCAGCCTTTCTGGGGCCAACGTCCTGACTTTC,CASSLSGANVLTF
few,TRBJ1-2,TRBV19,TRBD1,TGTGCCAGTAGTAAAAACGCCGGGACAGCCTATGGCTACACCTTC,CASSKNAGTAYGYTF